Presented here are 26 T cell receptor beta chains from one specimen sequenced in a study of cytotoxic CD8 clonotypes in ibrutinib-treated CLL. The data were produced by immunoSEQ multiplex PCR, yet TCRdb's version contains in-frame clones alone and is incomplete. Of more than 300,000 clones in the sample, about 80% are singletons; the top ten hold 6.7%. The specimen comprised PBMCs, sampled before ibrutinib treatment. Every receptor here comes from a human donor with chronic lymphocytic leukemia.

This clone was recorded once. The genes are TRBV19 and TRBJ1-5, with D perhaps matching TRBD1 (6 bases). The CDR3 extends over 16 amino acids. Germline lookup yields CDR1 LNHDA and CDR2 SQIVND (reference sequence). V lost 0 bases and J 8 bases, leaving 17 bases between the germline ends. The CDR3, as DNA: TGTGCCAGTAGTATAGAACAGGGATCCTCTATCAAGCCCCAGCATTTT. This sequence encodes CASSIEQGSSIKPQHF.

J is TRBJ1-1 and V is TRBV5-1, with TRBD1 matching over 8 bases. The length of the CDR3 is 14 residues. In germline, CDR1 is SGHRS, CDR2 YFSETQ. Germline trimming cut 4 bases from V and 4 bases from J; bases unmatched to any gene: 6. For the CDR3, the DNA is TGCGCCAGCAGCGTACCACAGGGGGGCACTGAAGCTTTCTTT. Amino acid sequence: CASSVPQGGTEAFF. The whole variable domain, filled in from reference TRBV5-1 and TRBJ1-1, reads KAGVTQTPRYLIKTRGQQVTLSCSPISGHRSVSWYQQTPGQGLQFLFEYFSETQRNKGNFPGRFSGRQFSNSRSEMNVSTLELGDSALYLCASSVPQGGTEAFFGQGTRLTVV.

V usage is TRBV5-1 and J usage is TRBJ1-2; 8 bases agree with TRBD1. V shed 4 bases, J shed 4 bases, and the junction held 21 bases outside the gene matches. CDR3 length: 19 amino acids. Germline loops: CDR1 SGHRS, CDR2 YFSETQ. CDR3 protein: CASSLSWVTAGGPGYGYTF. The CDR3 DNA reads TGCGCCAGCAGCCTGAGTTGGGTGACAGCAGGGGGCCCCGGCTATGGCTACACCTTC.

This rearrangement joins TRBV5-6 to TRBJ2-7, with 9 bases that match TRBD1. Looked up from germline, CDR1 is SGHDT and CDR2 is YYEEEE. The CDR3 sequence is 14 residues long. V lost 4 bases, J lost 2 bases, and 4 bases stayed unmatched. DNA of the CDR3: TGTGCCAGCAGCGACAGGGGGTTAACCTACGAGCAGTACTTC. Protein: CASSDRGLTYEQYF. Full variable domain (missing parts from reference TRBV5-6 and TRBJ2-7): DAGVTQSPTHLIKTRGQQVTLRCSPKSGHDTVSWYQQALGQGPQFIFQYYEEEERQRGNFPDRFSGHQFPNYSSELNVNALLLGDSALYLCASSDRGLTYEQYFGPGTRLTVT.

The table lists this clone with a few counts. The V gene is TRBV18, the J gene TRBJ2-1, with TRBD2 matching over 8 bases. The V gene's germline CDR1 is KGHSH and CDR2 LQKENI. V trimming: 0 bases; J trimming: 7 bases; junction bases outside the gene matches: 8. There are 16 residues in the CDR3. Here the CDR3 DNA reads TGTGCCAGCTCACCACCGGCGGGAGGAGCGGGGAATGAGCAGTTCTTC. Protein sequence: CASSPPAGGAGNEQFF.

This chain uses TRBV27 with TRBJ2-7; no clear D gene. CDR1 MNHEY and CDR2 SMNVEV come from the germline V gene (reference sequence). Trimming stripped 1 base from V and 7 bases from J, with 8 bases between. The CDR3 contains 12 residues. The CDR3 DNA reads as TGTGCCAGCAGTTTATTAGGGCGGGAGCAGTACTTC. Translating gives CASSLLGREQYF.

The chain recombines TRBV28 with TRBJ2-7; D is undetermined. The germline gives CDR1 MDHEN, CDR2 SYDVKM. The CDR3 extends over 14 amino acids. Trimming left V 8 bases short and J 3 bases short, with 17 bases between. The CDR3 region is CASRINSLLYEQYF. CDR3 coding DNA: TGTGCCAGCCGTATAAACAGTCTCCTCTACGAGCAGTACTTC. The entire variable domain, with the rest obtained from reference TRBV28 and TRBJ2-7, is as follows: DVKVTQSSRYLVKRTGEKVFLECVQDMDHENMFWYRQDPGLGLRLIYFSYDVKMKEKGDIPEGYSVSREKKERFSLILESASTNQTSMYLCASRINSLLYEQYFGPGTRLTVT.

The chain couples TRBV28 to TRBJ1-2; perhaps TRBD1 as D (6 bases). CDR3 length equals 12 residues. CDR1 is MDHEN, CDR2 SYDVKM, per germline. Between the trimmed V and J ends, which lost 9 bases and 7 bases, there was a span of 15 bases. CDR3 sequence reads: CASSQGSSGYTF. The CDR3 region has the DNA TGTGCCAGTTCTCAGGGGTCCTCTGGCTACACCTTC.

This clone was seen a handful of times. The chain carries TRBV2 and TRBJ2-7, with 7 positions matching TRBD2. Trimming removed 4 bases from V and 3 bases from J; junction bases left unmatched: 6. CDR1 and CDR2 from the germline V gene are SNHLY and FYNNEI. This CDR3 is built from 14 residues. The CDR3 region has the DNA TGTGCCAGCAGTGCGCCGGGAGGAAGCTACGAGCAGTACTTC. Protein product: CASSAPGGSYEQYF.

This rearrangement joins TRBV11-3 to TRBJ2-1, with 8 bases matching TRBD1. Trimming at V came to 1 base and at J to 15 bases, leaving 8 bases not matched to a gene. The V gene's germline CDR1 is SGHNT and CDR2 YENEEA. This CDR3 comprises 13 residues. The CDR3 sequence is CASSLGDRFPTFF. CDR3 bases: TGTGCCAGCAGCTTAGGGGACAGGTTTCCTACGTTCTTC.

This rearrangement joins TRBV11-2 to TRBJ2-5, with D unresolved. Looked up from germline, CDR1 is SGHAT and CDR2 is FQNNGV. The CDR3 has 12 residues. Trimming removed 1 base at V and 5 bases at J, with 5 bases between. The CDR3 reads CASSLGFETQYF. The DNA of the CDR3 is TGTGCCAGCAGCTTAGGGTTTGAGACCCAGTACTTC.

This clone was counted between two and nine times. The chain employs TRBV7-2 and TRBJ2-4; 9 nucleotides match TRBD2. Germline CDR1 reads SGHTA; CDR2 reads FQGNSA. Germline trimming cut 5 bases from V and 8 bases from J; bases unmatched to any gene: 7. The CDR3 runs to 14 residues. CDR3 residues: CASSPGLASYIQYF. The CDR3 DNA sequence: TGTGCCAGCAGCCCGGGACTAGCATCTTACATTCAGTACTTC.

The chain combines TRBV6-6 with TRBJ1-5; no clear D. V lost 0 bases, J lost 2 bases, and 8 bases lay in between. From germline, CDR1 is MNHNY and CDR2 SVGAGI (reference sequence). The CDR3 spans 15 residues. The CDR3 is CASSYSMVGNQPQHF. CDR3 sequence (DNA): TGTGCCAGCAGTTACTCGATGGTTGGCAATCAGCCCCAGCATTTT.

Comments on this clone: A much larger clone differs from this one at a single base, so this may be a read error. The J gene is TRBJ1-1, the V gene TRBV7-3, with 7 bases that match TRBD1. This CDR3 contains 13 residues. The V segment lost 5 bases and the J segment 1 base; nucleotides outside the gene matches: 1. CDR1 is SGHTA and CDR2 is FQGTGA in the germline V gene. CDR3 bases: TGTGCCAGCAGCCGGGACAGGAACACTGAAGCTTTCTTT. Amino acids: CASSRDRNTEAFF.

This clone has more than one count but fewer than ten. The chain employs TRBV14 and TRBJ2-5; 11 bases line up with TRBD1. The CDR3 has 15 amino acids. Germline loops: CDR1 SGHDN, CDR2 FVKESK. V trimming: 4 bases; J trimming: 1 base; junction bases outside the gene matches: 2. CDR3 region: CASSPGTGGQETQYF. In DNA, the CDR3 is TGTGCCAGCAGCCCCGGGACAGGGGGCCAAGAGACCCAGTACTTC.

V usage is TRBV6-1 and J usage is TRBJ2-7; 7 nucleotides agree with TRBD1. This CDR3 has 13 amino acids. The germline CDR1 and CDR2 sequences are MNHNS and SASEGT. Trimming cost V 6 bases and J 3 bases; bases outside gene matches: 5. In DNA form, the CDR3 reads TGTGCCAGCAGCCTGACAGGGAACTACGAGCAGTACTTC. This codes for CASSLTGNYEQYF.

The J gene is TRBJ1-3, the V gene TRBV7-2; 7 bases line up with TRBD1. This CDR3 has 15 residues. Germline CDR1 is SGHTA and CDR2 is FQGNSA. V trimming: 5 bases; J trimming: 0 bases; junction bases outside the gene matches: 4. CDR3 DNA sequence: TGTGCCAGCAGCCCTACAGGGGACTCTGGAAACACCATATATTTT. Translation: CASSPTGDSGNTIYF.

This clone came up a few times. V usage is TRBV11-1 and J usage is TRBJ1-1, with D perhaps matching TRBD1 (5 bases). With 1 base removed from V and 3 bases from J, the gap between germline ends came to 6 bases. The CDR3 totals 13 residues. Germline CDR1 SGHAT, CDR2 FQDESV (reference sequence). Here the CDR3 reads CASSLGGDTEAFF. DNA for the CDR3: TGTGCCAGCAGCTTAGGAGGGGACACTGAAGCTTTCTTT. The entire variable domain, with the rest obtained from reference TRBV11-1 and TRBJ1-1, is as follows: EAEVAQSPRYKITEKSQAVAFWCDPISGHATLYWYRQILGQGPELLVQFQDESVVDDSQLPKDRFSAERLKGVDSTLKIQPAELGDSAMYLCASSLGGDTEAFFGQGTRLTVV.

This rearrangement joins TRBV28 to TRBJ2-7; TRBD1 agrees at 7 bases. The CDR3 spans 14 residues. With 7 bases clipped from V and 3 bases from J, the junction kept 9 bases outside the gene matches. CDR1 is MDHEN, CDR2 SYDVKM, per germline. The CDR3 region is CASTSGGQFYEQYF. The CDR3 coding sequence is TGTGCCAGCACCTCAGGGGGACAGTTCTACGAGCAGTACTTC.

There are a few counts of this clone. The junction shows a germline mismatch at one end, possibly a read error. The chain couples TRBV29-1 to TRBJ1-2; possible D gene TRBD1, 5 bases. CDR3 length: 14 amino acids. Germline loops: CDR1 SQVTM, CDR2 ANQGSEA. This CDR3 is CSVMGSGGLYGYTF. The DNA of the CDR3 is TGCAGCGTTATGGGAAGTGGGGGACTTTATGGGTACACCTTC.

The chain recombines TRBV9 with TRBJ2-1, with D possibly matching TRBD1 (6 bases). The V end lost 1 base, the J end lost 2 bases, and 10 bases lay between the germline ends. The CDR3 totals 15 residues. From germline, CDR1 is SGDLS and CDR2 YYNGEE. The CDR3 DNA reads TGTGCCAGCAGCGTATCCAGGGGTACCTACAATGAGCAGTTCTTC. Encoded protein: CASSVSRGTYNEQFF.

The V and J genes are TRBV27 and TRBJ2-1, with TRBD2 matching 14 bases. Looked up from germline, CDR1 is MNHEY and CDR2 is SMNVEV (reference sequence). The V segment lost 4 bases and the J segment 15 bases; nucleotides outside the gene matches: 8. The CDR3 runs to 14 residues. The CDR3 spells CASSSGRLAGGLFF. In nucleotides, the CDR3 is TGTGCCAGCAGTTCTGGGAGACTAGCGGGAGGGTTGTTCTTC.

Comment on this clone: The same CDR3 is also encoded by other DNA sequences in this sample. V usage is TRBV19 and J usage is TRBJ2-5, with a possible D match to TRBD1 (6 bases). Germline V gene sequence: CDR1 LNHDA, CDR2 SQIVND (reference sequence). This CDR3 spans 13 amino acids. The V and J ends lost 5 bases and 5 bases respectively, with 12 bases between them. CDR3: CASSSGRGETQYF. Written as DNA, the CDR3 is TGTGCCAGTAGTTCAGGCAGGGGCGAGACCCAGTACTTC.

The chain has TRBV28 and TRBJ2-7, with 12 bases fitting TRBD1. Germline V lookup: CDR1 MDHEN, CDR2 SYDVKM. The junction had 8 bases not matched to a gene; V was cut back by 2 bases and J by 0 bases. This CDR3 has 18 residues. The DNA of the CDR3 is TGTGCCAGCAGTTTACGGGACAGGGGGCGGCTGCACTCCTACGAGCAGTACTTC. Amino acids: CASSLRDRGRLHSYEQYF. The full variable domain, in which reference TRBV28 and TRBJ2-7 provide the parts outside the CDR3, is DVKVTQSSRYLVKRTGEKVFLECVQDMDHENMFWYRQDPGLGLRLIYFSYDVKMKEKGDIPEGYSVSREKKERFSLILESASTNQTSMYLCASSLRDRGRLHSYEQYFGPGTRLTVT.

This chain connects TRBV7-8 to TRBJ1-1, with a possible D match to TRBD1 (6 bases). CDR1 is SGHVS and CDR2 is FQNEAQ in the germline V gene. The CDR3 length is 16 residues. V was pared by 2 bases and J by 0 bases, with 13 bases between. The CDR3 reads CASSLSPGQLNTEAFF. CDR3 nucleotide sequence: TGTGCCAGCAGCTTATCTCCAGGACAGTTGAACACTGAAGCTTTCTTT.

The V and J genes are TRBV27 and TRBJ2-1; the D gene is possibly TRBD1 (7 bases). Germline-derived CDR1 and CDR2 are MNHEY and SMNVEV (reference sequence). This CDR3 is built from 16 residues. With 1 base removed from V and 6 bases from J, the gap between germline ends came to 16 bases. CDR3 in amino acids: CASSLWGDRPFNEQFF. DNA for the CDR3: TGTGCCAGCAGTTTATGGGGGGACAGACCGTTCAATGAGCAGTTCTTC.